This TCR beta chain was found in a study of shared clonotypes between healthy human individuals. Turning to this clone: Its target is unknown.

Evenly divided among several immunoSEQ plates was the genomic DNA of each subset. Sequencing was performed with immunoSEQ multiplex PCR; in TCRdb, only in-frame clones are kept and a portion is missing. Of about 2.3 million clones listed, 85% to 95% were seen once; the top ten hold 0.37%. The V end was cut by 4 bases, the J end by 0 bases, with 8 bases between. This CDR3 has 14 amino acids. Germline lookup yields CDR1 SGHNT and CDR2 YYREEE (reference sequence). General study points: Among donors, sharing of clonotypes was expected to be affected by sequencing depth.

Sequenced: naive CD4+ T cells from PBMCs. Described subset: CD45RA+ positively selected. The receptor's source is a man between 18 and 29 years old in good health. Some clones in this sample may be carry-over from other donors' samples. The chain couples TRBV5-4 to TRBJ1-5; D may be TRBD1 (5 bases). The CDR3 spells CASSADNSNQPQHF. The CDR3 bases are TGTGCCAGCAGCGCGGACAATAGCAATCAGCCCCAGCATTTT.